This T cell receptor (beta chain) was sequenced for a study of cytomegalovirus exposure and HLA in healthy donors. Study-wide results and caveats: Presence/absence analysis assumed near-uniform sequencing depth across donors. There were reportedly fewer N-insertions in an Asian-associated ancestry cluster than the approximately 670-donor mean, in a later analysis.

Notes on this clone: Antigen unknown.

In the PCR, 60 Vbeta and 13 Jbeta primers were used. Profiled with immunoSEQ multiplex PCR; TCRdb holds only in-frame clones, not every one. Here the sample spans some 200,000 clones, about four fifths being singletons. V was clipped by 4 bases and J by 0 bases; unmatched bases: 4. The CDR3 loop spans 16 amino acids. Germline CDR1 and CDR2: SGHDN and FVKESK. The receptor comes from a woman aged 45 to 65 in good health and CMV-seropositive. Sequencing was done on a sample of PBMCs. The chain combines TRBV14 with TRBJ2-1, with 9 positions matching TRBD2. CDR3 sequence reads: CASSLVAGVSYNEQFF. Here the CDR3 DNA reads TGTGCCAGCAGCCTCGTAGCGGGGGTCTCCTACAATGAGCAGTTCTTC.